Detailed here is one T cell receptor (beta chain). Clones were read by immunoSEQ multiplex PCR, and TCRdb kept only the in-frame ones, dropping some. Of tens of thousands of clones in the sample, about 90% were seen once. The data originate from a study of T cell repertoires and Cas9 in healthy adults. The CDR3 has 11 amino acids. CDR1 is MDHEN, CDR2 SYDVKM, per germline. The V end was cut by 7 bases, the J end by 11 bases, with 14 bases between. Sequenced sample: CD4+ effector T cells (CD127+, CD25-, CD137-, CD154-) from PBMCs; culture status not recorded. The chain uses TRBV28 and TRBJ1-1, with D possibly TRBD1 on 5 matching bases. This TCR derives from a human donor in good health. CDR3 loop: CASTARGSAFF. The CDR3 bases are TGTGCCAGCACCGCACGGGGGTCGGCTTTCTTT.